This T cell receptor beta chain originates from a study of blood T cells in healthy people across ages. Broader study findings: Higher naive T cell percentage went strongly together with higher TCR beta diversity. A conclusive naive versus antigen-experienced comparison was prevented by the unsorted PBMCs.

Alongside a J-beta primer mix, a sample-barcoded 5' primer served in a second PCR lasting roughly 7 to 11 cycles. Each of the cDNA molecules was tagged by a template-switch adaptor with 12 random nucleotides. Via MiXCR, TCRdb re-called the 5' RACE reads, giving one row per CDR3 protein. The repertoire includes around 1,500,000 distinct CDR3 sequences, roughly 30% of them detected once, and around 7.7% sits in the top ten. The CDR3 extends over 15 amino acids. V gave up 0 bases and J gave up 3 bases; unmatched junction bases: 4. The germline CDR1 and CDR2 sequences are SGHTA and FQGNSA. This clonotype was detected once. Its target is not known.

The clonotype was recovered from a woman in her twenties or thirties in good health. The chain carries TRBV7-2 and TRBJ1-2, with TRBD1 matching 7 bases. The sequenced sample was blood. In nucleotides, the CDR3 is TGTGCCAGCAGCTTAGCGGAGGGGGCGGACTATGGCTACACCTTC. It translates to CASSLAEGADYGYTF.